One sample yielded the 30 T cell receptor beta chains listed below, sequenced in a study of shared clonotypes between healthy human individuals. This table comes from immunoSEQ multiplex PCR, and its TCRdb copy is limited to in-frame clones, with some not included. The top ten hold less than 0.15% of the sample, which has some 2,100,000 clones, more than 90% seen once. Material: naive CD4+ T cells sorted from blood. Subset reported: CD45RA+ positively selected. The receptors derive from a man younger than 35 in good health.

J is TRBJ2-7 and V is TRBV11-2; no clear D gene. CDR3 length equals 16 residues. Germline CDR1 SGHAT, CDR2 FQNNGV. V was clipped by 0 bases and J by 4 bases, with 16 bases between them. The CDR3 loop reads CASSLDSYRFTYEQYF. In DNA form, the CDR3 reads TGTGCCAGCAGCTTAGATAGCTACAGATTCACTTACGAGCAGTACTTC.

The chain carries TRBV18 and TRBJ2-7; 13 positions agree with TRBD2. This CDR3 spans 18 amino acids. CDR1 and CDR2 from the germline V gene are KGHSH and LQKENI. Germline trimming cut 0 bases from V and 5 bases from J; bases unmatched to any gene: 10. DNA of the CDR3: TGTGCCAGCTCACCACCAAACAGCGGGACTAGCGGGAATCACGAGCAGTACTTC. Amino acids: CASSPPNSGTSGNHEQYF.

V gene TRBV6-1 combines with J gene TRBJ2-3; 10 bases match TRBD1. Germline V CDR1 and CDR2: MNHNS, SASEGT. The CDR3 is 15 amino acids. Trimming at V came to 7 bases and at J to 3 bases, leaving 7 bases not matched to a gene. CDR3 protein: CASTYRDRGTDTQYF. The DNA of the CDR3 is TGTGCCAGCACGTATAGGGACAGGGGAACAGATACGCAGTATTTT.

The chain has TRBV7-2 and TRBJ2-2; 9 bases are a match to TRBD2. Looked up from germline, CDR1 is SGHTA and CDR2 is FQGNSA. V lost 5 bases to trimming and J lost 5 bases; unmatched junction nucleotides: 15. CDR3 length equals 18 residues. CDR3 in amino acids: CASSAYAAGGKGTGELFF. CDR3 DNA: TGTGCCAGCAGCGCCTACGCTGCGGGGGGGAAAGGAACCGGGGAGCTGTTTTTT.

The chain links TRBV4-1 to TRBJ1-4, with D unclear. The V end lost 1 base, the J end lost 7 bases, and 7 bases lay between the germline ends. The CDR3 spans 13 residues. Germline lookup yields CDR1 MGHRA and CDR2 YSYEKL. CDR3: CASSQVFPEKLFF. The CDR3 DNA sequence: TGCGCCAGCAGCCAAGTATTCCCTGAAAAACTGTTTTTT.

V is TRBV6-5 and J is TRBJ1-2; a weak D match, TRBD1 (6 bases). This CDR3 contains 13 residues. V gave up 0 bases and J gave up 8 bases, with 10 bases separating them. Germline assignment: CDR1 MNHEY and CDR2 SVGAGI. This CDR3 reads CASSYSGGWGYTF. CDR3 DNA: TGTGCCAGCAGTTACTCGGGGGGCTGGGGCTACACCTTC.

The chain couples TRBV9 to TRBJ2-7, with D perhaps TRBD1 or TRBD2 (5 bases each). V was clipped by 4 bases and J by 2 bases, with 13 bases between them. The germline V gene has CDR1 SGDLS and CDR2 YYNGEE. CDR3 length equals 14 residues. The CDR3 protein is CASSPRDGAYEQYF. CDR3 DNA sequence: TGTGCCAGCAGCCCCCGGGACGGAGCCTACGAGCAGTACTTC.

This clone was detected only once. The chain joins TRBV28 to TRBJ1-3, with D perhaps TRBD1 (6 bases). This CDR3 comprises 16 residues. Trimming took 6 bases from V and 2 from J, leaving 17 bases between them. Germline lookup yields CDR1 MDHEN and CDR2 SYDVKM. DNA of the CDR3: TGTGCCAGCAGCCGCACAGGGAAAGGGGCTGGAAACACCATATATTTT. Translating gives CASSRTGKGAGNTIYF.

This clone was counted a few times. The CDR3 DNA reads TGTGCCAGCAGACTTAATATACTGCTCGGTGGCTACACCTTC. Translating gives CASRLNILLGGYTF. The chain couples TRBV27 to TRBJ1-2; D remains unclear. The length of the CDR3 is 14 residues. CDR1 MNHEY and CDR2 SMNVEV come from the germline V gene (reference sequence). V dropped 6 bases and J dropped 7 bases, with 18 bases sitting between them.

The chain joins TRBV5-4 to TRBJ2-1; perhaps TRBD1 as D (6 bases). Trimming removed 3 bases at V and 7 bases at J, with 11 bases between. Germline CDR1 and CDR2: SGHNT and YYREEE (reference sequence). The CDR3 runs to 13 residues. CDR3 loop: CASSSTGRNEQFF. CDR3 nucleotide sequence: TGTGCCAGCAGCTCGACAGGAAGGAATGAGCAGTTCTTC.

The CDR3 sequence: CASSGDRVGNTIYF. The CDR3 DNA reads as TGTGCCAGCAGCGGGGACAGGGTTGGAAACACCATATATTTT. This chain connects TRBV7-2 to TRBJ1-3; 9 positions match TRBD1. The CDR3 is 14 amino acids. V lost 5 bases to trimming and J lost 3 bases; unmatched junction nucleotides: 2. The germline V gene has CDR1 SGHTA and CDR2 FQGNSA.

The table lists this clone with a count of one. The genes are TRBV9 and TRBJ2-6; 7 nucleotides match TRBD1. J was trimmed by 0 bases and V by 4 bases; bases with no gene match: 4. The germline CDR1 and CDR2 sequences are SGDLS and YYNGEE. The CDR3 runs to 16 residues. Here the CDR3 DNA reads TGTGCCAGCAGCTCGGGACAGTACTCTGGGGCCAACGTCCTGACTTTC. Protein product: CASSSGQYSGANVLTF.

V and J are TRBV6-1 and TRBJ2-7; possibly TRBD2 for D (6 bases). CDR3 length: 14 amino acids. Germline V CDR1 and CDR2: MNHNS, SASEGT. V was cut by 8 bases and J by 4 bases, with 18 bases left in between. CDR3 sequence reads: CASVIAAATYEQYF. CDR3 nucleotides: TGTGCCAGCGTAATAGCGGCAGCCACGTACGAGCAGTACTTC.

The chain's CDR3 is CASTVAGGKNIQYF. CDR3 sequence (DNA): TGTGCCAGCACCGTGGCGGGGGGTAAAAACATTCAGTACTTC. The rearrangement joins TRBV7-9 to TRBJ2-4, with 8 bases aligning to TRBD2. The J segment lost 4 bases and the V segment lost 7 bases, leaving 6 bases of the junction unmatched. Germline V gene lookup returns CDR1 SEHNR and CDR2 FQNEAQ (reference sequence). There are 14 residues in the CDR3.

This chain joins TRBV30 and TRBJ2-5, with 7 positions matching TRBD1. CDR3 length: 13 residues. J was trimmed by 4 bases and V by 4 bases; bases with no gene match: 6. Germline values: CDR1 GTSNPN, CDR2 SVGIG (reference sequence). The CDR3 loop reads CAWNDRVRETQYF. CDR3 DNA sequence: TGTGCCTGGAACGACAGGGTTCGAGAGACCCAGTACTTC.

The rearrangement joins TRBV7-8 to TRBJ1-6, with 8 positions matching TRBD1. The germline gives CDR1 SGHVS, CDR2 FQNEAQ. Germline trimming cut 3 bases from V and 7 bases from J; bases unmatched to any gene: 8. The CDR3 covers 16 residues. The CDR3 loop is CASSFVPQGANSPLHF. In DNA, the CDR3 is TGTGCCAGCAGCTTTGTTCCCCAGGGGGCAAATTCACCCCTCCACTTT.

Comments on this clone: This specimen includes other DNA sequences encoding the same CDR3. The rearrangement uses TRBV30 and TRBJ2-7; D may be TRBD1 (5 bases). Trimming pared 5 bases from V and 1 base from J, leaving 9 bases between. This CDR3 is 12 amino acids long. CDR1 is GTSNPN, CDR2 SVGIG, per germline (reference sequence). The CDR3 bases are TGTGCCTGGGGAAGGGGTTCCTACGAGCAGTACTTC. It specifies CAWGRGSYEQYF.

This chain links TRBV9 with TRBJ1-2; TRBD1 matches at 7 bases. This CDR3 spans 13 amino acids. Germline trimming cut 5 bases from V and 6 bases from J; bases unmatched to any gene: 7. CDR1 is SGDLS, CDR2 YYNGEE, per germline. The CDR3 loop is CASRRGQGNGYTF. Here the CDR3 DNA reads TGTGCCAGCAGGAGGGGGCAGGGGAATGGCTACACCTTC. Based on the CDR3 plus reference TRBV9 and TRBJ1-2, the full variable domain is DSGVTQTPKHLITATGQRVTLRCSPRSGDLSVYWYQQSLDQGLQFLIQYYNGEERAKGNILERFSAQQFPDLHSELNLSSLELGDSALYFCASRRGQGNGYTFGSGTRLTVV.

V and J are TRBV21-1 and TRBJ1-4; TRBD1, the D gene given by the table, was not confirmed from the DNA. TRBV21-1 has pseudogene status. The CDR3 contains 15 residues. The CDR3 coding sequence is TGTGCCAGCAGATGGGAGACAGGGGTAAGTGAAAAACTGTTTTTT. Translating gives CASRWETGVSEKLFF.

The chain has TRBV2 and TRBJ2-1, with TRBD2 matching 8 bases. Germline loops: CDR1 SNHLY, CDR2 FYNNEI. The CDR3 is 16 residues long. Trimming took 7 bases from V and 0 from J; bases not matched to a gene: 8. In DNA, the CDR3 is TGTGCCAGCATGATTACTAGCGGATACTCCTACAATGAGCAGTTCTTC. Protein sequence: CASMITSGYSYNEQFF.

The V and J genes are TRBV6-5 and TRBJ2-7; 15 bases fit TRBD2. In germline, CDR1 is MNHEY, CDR2 SVGAGI. J was trimmed by 6 bases and V by 2 bases; bases with no gene match: 5. The CDR3 has 16 residues. The CDR3 bases are TGTGCCAGCAGTTACGGGACTAGCGGGGGGCCGTCCGAGCAGTACTTC. Translation: CASSYGTSGGPSEQYF.

DNA of the CDR3: TGTGCCAGCACACCGAGGAACACTGAAGCTTTCTTT. Its translation: CASTPRNTEAFF. This chain links TRBV28 with TRBJ1-1; D gene uncertain. V lost 7 bases, J lost 1 base, and 7 bases lay in between. Looked up from germline, CDR1 is MDHEN and CDR2 is SYDVKM. This CDR3 comprises 12 residues.

This chain uses TRBV18 with TRBJ1-1, with D uncertain. The length of the CDR3 is 14 residues. Germline lookup yields CDR1 KGHSH and CDR2 LQKENI. V dropped 9 bases and J dropped 3 bases, with 17 bases sitting between them. DNA for the CDR3: TGTGCCAGTACCACGGCACTTACGTACACTGAAGCTTTCTTT. It yields the protein CASTTALTYTEAFF.

This chain connects TRBV27 to TRBJ1-1; a possible D gene is TRBD1 (5 bases). This CDR3 is built from 13 residues. In germline, CDR1 is MNHEY, CDR2 SMNVEV (reference sequence). V lost 7 bases and J lost 6, with 15 bases in between. DNA for the CDR3: TGTGCCAGCACCCCGGGGGGTTTACCTGAAGCTTTCTTT. Its translation is CASTPGGLPEAFF.

This rearrangement joins TRBV5-1 to TRBJ1-4; no definite D call. Trimming pared 5 bases from V and 7 bases from J, leaving 12 bases between. Germline values: CDR1 SGHRS, CDR2 YFSETQ. There are 13 residues in the CDR3. As DNA, the CDR3 is TGCGCCAGCAGATCTCGGGTGGGTGAAAAACTGTTTTTT. Protein: CASRSRVGEKLFF. The full variable domain, completed using reference TRBV5-1 and TRBJ1-4, is KAGVTQTPRYLIKTRGQQVTLSCSPISGHRSVSWYQQTPGQGLQFLFEYFSETQRNKGNFPGRFSGRQFSNSRSEMNVSTLELGDSALYLCASRSRVGEKLFFGSGTQLSVL.

The V gene is TRBV5-1, the J gene TRBJ2-2, with 8 bases lining up with TRBD1. Looked up from germline, CDR1 is SGHRS and CDR2 is YFSETQ. The CDR3 is made up of 15 amino acids. After removal of 0 bases from V and 5 bases from J, the junction contained 3 bases not matched to a gene. The CDR3 sequence is CASSLDTGGTGELFF. The CDR3 bases are TGCGCCAGCAGCTTGGATACAGGGGGAACCGGGGAGCTGTTTTTT.

This chain joins TRBV10-2 and TRBJ1-2; weak D call: TRBD1 (5 bases). Trimming removed 3 bases at V and 6 bases at J, with 14 bases between. Germline assignment: CDR1 WSHSY and CDR2 SAAADI. The CDR3 has 14 residues. CDR3: CASSDGGLANGYTF. As DNA, the CDR3 is TGCGCCAGCAGTGATGGGGGACTGGCTAATGGCTACACCTTC.

The chain carries TRBV7-7 and TRBJ1-5; no reliable D call. The CDR3 runs 11 residues. Germline lookup yields CDR1 SSHAT and CDR2 FNYEAQ (reference sequence). CDR3: CAGPLSSPQHF. The CDR3 coding sequence is TGTGCTGGCCCCCTTTCCTCACCCCAGCATTTT.

The V call is TRBV30, the J call TRBJ2-3; TRBD1 aligns across 7 bases. CDR3 length: 15 residues. Germline loops: CDR1 GTSNPN, CDR2 SVGIG (reference sequence). V lost 3 bases, J lost 0 bases, and 6 bases stayed unmatched. CDR3: CAWSLTGDSTDTQYF. The CDR3 DNA sequence: TGTGCCTGGAGCCTAACAGGGGATAGCACAGATACGCAGTATTTT.

This rearrangement joins TRBV7-6 to TRBJ2-3, with D possibly matching TRBD2 (6 bases). CDR3 length: 14 amino acids. Germline lookup yields CDR1 SGHVS and CDR2 FNYEAQ. Deletions cut 5 bases from V and 3 bases from J, with 12 bases between. The CDR3 reads CASSPLAETDTQYF. The CDR3 nucleotides are TGTGCCAGCAGCCCCTTAGCGGAAACAGATACGCAGTATTTT.